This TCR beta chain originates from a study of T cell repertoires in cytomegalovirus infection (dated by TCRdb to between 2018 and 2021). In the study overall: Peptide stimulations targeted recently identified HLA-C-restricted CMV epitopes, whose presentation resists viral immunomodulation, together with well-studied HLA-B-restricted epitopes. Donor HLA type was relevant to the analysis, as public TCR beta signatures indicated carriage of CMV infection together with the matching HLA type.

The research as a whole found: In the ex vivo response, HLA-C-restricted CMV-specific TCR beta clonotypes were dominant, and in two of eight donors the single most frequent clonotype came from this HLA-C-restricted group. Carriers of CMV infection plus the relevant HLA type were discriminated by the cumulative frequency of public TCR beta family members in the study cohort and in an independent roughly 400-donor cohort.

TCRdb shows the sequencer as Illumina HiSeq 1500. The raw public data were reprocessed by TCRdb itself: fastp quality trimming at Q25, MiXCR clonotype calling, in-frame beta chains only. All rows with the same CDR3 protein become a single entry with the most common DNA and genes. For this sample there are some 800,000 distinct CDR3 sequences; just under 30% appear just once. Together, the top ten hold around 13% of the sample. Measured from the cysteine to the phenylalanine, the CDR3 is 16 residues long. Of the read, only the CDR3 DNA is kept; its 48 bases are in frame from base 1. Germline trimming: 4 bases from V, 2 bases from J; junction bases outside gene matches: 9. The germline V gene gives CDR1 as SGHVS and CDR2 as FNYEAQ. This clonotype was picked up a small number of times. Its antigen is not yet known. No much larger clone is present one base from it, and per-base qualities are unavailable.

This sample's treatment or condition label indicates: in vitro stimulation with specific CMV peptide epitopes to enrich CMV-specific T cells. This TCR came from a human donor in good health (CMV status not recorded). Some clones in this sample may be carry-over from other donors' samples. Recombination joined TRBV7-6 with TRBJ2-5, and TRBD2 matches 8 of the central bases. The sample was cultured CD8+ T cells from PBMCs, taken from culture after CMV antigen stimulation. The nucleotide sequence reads TGTGCCAGCAGCTCTACCTCCCAGCGGGGGCAAGAGACCCAGTACTTC. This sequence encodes CASSSTSQRGQETQYF.